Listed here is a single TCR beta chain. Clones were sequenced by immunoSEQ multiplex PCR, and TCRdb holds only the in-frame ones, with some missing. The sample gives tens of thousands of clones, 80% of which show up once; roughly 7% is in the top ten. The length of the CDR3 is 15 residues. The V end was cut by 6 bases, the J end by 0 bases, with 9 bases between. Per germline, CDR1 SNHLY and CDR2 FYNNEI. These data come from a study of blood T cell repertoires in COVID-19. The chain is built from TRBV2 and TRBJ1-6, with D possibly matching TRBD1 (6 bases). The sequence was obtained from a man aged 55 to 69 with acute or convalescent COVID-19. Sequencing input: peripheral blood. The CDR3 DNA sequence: TGTGCCAGCAGGGACAGCCCCTCCTATAATTCACCCCTCCACTTT. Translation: CASRDSPSYNSPLHF.